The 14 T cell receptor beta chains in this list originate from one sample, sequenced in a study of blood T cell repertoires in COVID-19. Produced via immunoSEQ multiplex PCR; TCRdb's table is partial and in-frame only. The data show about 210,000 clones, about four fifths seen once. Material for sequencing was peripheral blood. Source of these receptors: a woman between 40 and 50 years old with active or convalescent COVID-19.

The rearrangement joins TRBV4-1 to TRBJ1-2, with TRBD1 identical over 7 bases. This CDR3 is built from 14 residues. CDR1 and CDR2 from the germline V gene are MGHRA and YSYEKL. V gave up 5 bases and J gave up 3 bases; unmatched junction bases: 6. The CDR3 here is CASSDRQGDYGYTF. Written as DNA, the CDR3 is TGCGCCAGCAGCGACCGACAGGGAGACTATGGCTACACCTTC.

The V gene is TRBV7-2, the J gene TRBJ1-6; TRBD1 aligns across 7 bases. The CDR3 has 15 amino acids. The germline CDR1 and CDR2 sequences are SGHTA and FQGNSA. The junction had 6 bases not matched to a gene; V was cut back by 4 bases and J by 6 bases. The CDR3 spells CASSSRDRVNSPLHF. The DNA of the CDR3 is TGTGCCAGCAGCTCCCGGGACAGAGTTAATTCACCCCTCCACTTT. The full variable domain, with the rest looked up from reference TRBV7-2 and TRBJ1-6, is GAGVSQSPSNKVTEKGKDVELRCDPISGHTALYWYRQSLGQGLEFLIYFQGNSAPDKSGLPSDRFSAERTGGSVSTLTIQRTQQEDSAVYLCASSSRDRVNSPLHFGNGTRLTVT.

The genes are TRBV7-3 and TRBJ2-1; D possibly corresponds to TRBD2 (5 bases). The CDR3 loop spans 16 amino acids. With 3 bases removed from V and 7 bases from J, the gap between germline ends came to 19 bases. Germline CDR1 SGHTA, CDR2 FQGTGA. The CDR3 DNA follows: TGTGCCAGCAGCTTGACTGCCGGGATTGGCGGGAATGAGCAGTTCTTC. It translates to CASSLTAGIGGNEQFF.

The chain's CDR3 is CASRGAGATQETQYF. CDR3 sequence (DNA): TGCGCCAGCAGAGGGGCGGGAGCAACACAAGAGACCCAGTACTTC. The genes are TRBV4-1 and TRBJ2-5; 7 bases map to TRBD2. The CDR3 is made up of 15 amino acids. Germline-derived CDR1 and CDR2 are MGHRA and YSYEKL. V gave up 6 bases and J gave up 2 bases; unmatched junction bases: 9.

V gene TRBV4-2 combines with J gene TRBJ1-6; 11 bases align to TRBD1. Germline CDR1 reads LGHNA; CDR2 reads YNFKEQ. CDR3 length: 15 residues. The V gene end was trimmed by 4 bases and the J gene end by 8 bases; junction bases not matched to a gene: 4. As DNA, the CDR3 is TGTGCCAGCAGCCCGGACAGGGGGCGGTATTCACCCCTCCACTTT. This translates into CASSPDRGRYSPLHF.

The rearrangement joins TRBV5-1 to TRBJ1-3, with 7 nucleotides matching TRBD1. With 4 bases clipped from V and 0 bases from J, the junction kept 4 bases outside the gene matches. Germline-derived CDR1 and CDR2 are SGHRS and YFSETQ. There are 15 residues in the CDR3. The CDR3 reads CASSRDRASGNTIYF. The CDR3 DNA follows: TGCGCCAGCAGCAGAGACAGGGCCTCTGGAAACACCATATATTTT.

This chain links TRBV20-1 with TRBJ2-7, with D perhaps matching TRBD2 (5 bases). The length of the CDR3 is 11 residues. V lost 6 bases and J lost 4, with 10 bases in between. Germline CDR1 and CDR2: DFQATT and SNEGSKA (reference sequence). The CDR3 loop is CSAGSGYEQYF. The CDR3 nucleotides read TGCAGTGCAGGGAGCGGATACGAGCAGTACTTC.

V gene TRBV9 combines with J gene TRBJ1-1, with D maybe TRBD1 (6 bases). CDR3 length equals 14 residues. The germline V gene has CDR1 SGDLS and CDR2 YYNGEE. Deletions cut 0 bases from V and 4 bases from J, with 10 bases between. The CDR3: CASSVGTGTTEAFF. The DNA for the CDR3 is TGTGCCAGCAGCGTAGGAACAGGGACCACTGAAGCTTTCTTT.

The CDR3 loop reads CAWSVIPGTEAFF. The CDR3 region has the DNA TGTGCCTGGAGTGTAATCCCGGGAACTGAAGCTTTCTTT. The chain links TRBV30 to TRBJ1-1; D unresolved. Between the trimmed V and J ends, which lost 0 bases and 5 bases, there was a span of 10 bases. The CDR3 runs 13 residues. CDR1 GTSNPN and CDR2 SVGIG come from the germline V gene (reference sequence).

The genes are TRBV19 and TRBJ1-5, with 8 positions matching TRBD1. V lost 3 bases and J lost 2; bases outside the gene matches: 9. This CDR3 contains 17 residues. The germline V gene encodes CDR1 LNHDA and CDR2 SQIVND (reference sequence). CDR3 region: CASSITQGATRNQPQHF. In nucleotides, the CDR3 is TGTGCCAGTAGTATTACTCAGGGGGCTACGCGCAATCAGCCCCAGCATTTT. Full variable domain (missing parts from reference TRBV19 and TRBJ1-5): DGGITQSPKYLFRKEGQNVTLSCEQNLNHDAMYWYRQDPGQGLRLIYYSQIVNDFQKGDIAEGYSVSREKKESFPLTVTSAQKNPTAFYLCASSITQGATRNQPQHFGDGTRLSIL.

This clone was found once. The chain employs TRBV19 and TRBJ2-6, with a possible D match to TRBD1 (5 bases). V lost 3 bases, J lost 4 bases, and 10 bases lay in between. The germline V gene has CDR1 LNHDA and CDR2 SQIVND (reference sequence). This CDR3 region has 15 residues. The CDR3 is CASSMAGYGANVLTF. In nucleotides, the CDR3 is TGTGCCAGTAGTATGGCAGGGTACGGGGCCAACGTCCTGACTTTC.

The CDR3 region has the DNA TGTGCCAGCAGAAAATACAGGCGATTCAGCTCCTATAATTCACCCCTCCACTTT. The encoded protein is CASRKYRRFSSYNSPLHF. This rearrangement joins TRBV21-1 to TRBJ1-6; the D segment call TRBD1 is taken from the table without a DNA check. TRBV21-1 is designated a pseudogene. This CDR3 is built from 18 residues.

CDR3 protein: CASSPSGTPNTGELFF. The CDR3 DNA is TGTGCCAGCAGCCCCAGCGGGACCCCGAACACCGGGGAGCTGTTTTTT. The chain uses TRBV5-4 and TRBJ2-2; 7 nucleotides match TRBD2. The germline V gene encodes CDR1 SGHNT and CDR2 YYREEE (reference sequence). V lost 4 bases to trimming and J lost 0 bases; unmatched junction nucleotides: 6. The CDR3 length is 16 residues. Full variable domain (rest looked up from reference TRBV5-4 and TRBJ2-2): ETGVTQSPTHLIKTRGQQVTLRCSSQSGHNTVSWYQQALGQGPQFIFQYYREEENGRGNFPPRFSGLQFPNYSSELNVNALELDDSALYLCASSPSGTPNTGELFFGEGSRLTVL.

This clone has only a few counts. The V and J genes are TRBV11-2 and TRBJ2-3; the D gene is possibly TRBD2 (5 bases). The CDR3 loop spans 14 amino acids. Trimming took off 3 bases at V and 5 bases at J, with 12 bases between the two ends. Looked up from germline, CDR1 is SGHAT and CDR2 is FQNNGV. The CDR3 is CASSFRTGRDTQYF. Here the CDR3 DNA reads TGTGCCAGCAGCTTCCGGACTGGACGAGATACGCAGTATTTT.